This T cell receptor beta chain was sequenced in a study of cytomegalovirus exposure and HLA in healthy donors. Broader study findings: There were 150 to 200 TCR beta chains listed as cytomegalovirus-associated. Testing in vitro showed a few CMV-associated chains specific for CMV antigens.

Note on this clone: Its antigen is unidentified.

60 Vbeta and 13 Jbeta primers were used in PCR. Measured with immunoSEQ multiplex PCR; TCRdb has only the in-frame clones, and not every one. This table has about 160,000 clones, about 71% appearing once. This clonotype was obtained from a woman aged 25-40 years in good health and CMV-seronegative. Sequencing was done on a sample of PBMCs.

The CDR3 loop reads CASKGQGMETQYF. Here the CDR3 DNA reads TGTGCCAGCAAAGGGCAGGGTATGGAGACCCAGTACTTC. V and J are TRBV6-5 and TRBJ2-5; a weak D match, TRBD1 (5 bases). The ends were cut back, 7 bases at V and 5 bases at J, with 14 bases in the middle. The CDR3 runs 13 residues. Germline CDR1 and CDR2: MNHEY and SVGAGI.